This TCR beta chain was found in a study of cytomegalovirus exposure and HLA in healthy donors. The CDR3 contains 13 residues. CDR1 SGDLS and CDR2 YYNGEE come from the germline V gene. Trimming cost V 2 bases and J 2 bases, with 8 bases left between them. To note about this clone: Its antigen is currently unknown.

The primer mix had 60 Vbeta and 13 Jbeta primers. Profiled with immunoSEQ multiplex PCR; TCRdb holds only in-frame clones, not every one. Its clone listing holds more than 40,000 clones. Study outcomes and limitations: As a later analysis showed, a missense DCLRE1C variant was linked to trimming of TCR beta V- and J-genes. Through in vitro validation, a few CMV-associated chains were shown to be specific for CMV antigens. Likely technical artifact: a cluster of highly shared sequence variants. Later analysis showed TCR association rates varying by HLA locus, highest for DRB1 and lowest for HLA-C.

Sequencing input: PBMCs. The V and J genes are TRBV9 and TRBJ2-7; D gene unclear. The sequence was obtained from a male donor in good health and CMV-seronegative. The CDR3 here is CASSVGGTYEQYF. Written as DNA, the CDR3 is TGTGCCAGCAGCGTTGGCGGTACCTACGAGCAGTACTTC.